This T cell receptor (beta chain) was sequenced during a study of Tregs in tolerant kidney transplant recipients (dated by TCRdb to between 2017 and 2020). With regard to the full study: Before combined kidney and bone marrow transplantation, this study identified donor-specific regulatory T cells using TCRbeta sequencing and then followed those same cells after transplant.

For TCRbeta CDR3 sequencing, genomic DNA from the sorted cells was extracted using the QIAGEN DNeasy Blood and Tissue Kit. High-throughput TCRbeta CDR3 sequencing, which included PCR amplification with bias correction and internal controls, was done commercially through immunoSEQ. As for the original processing: A unique productive TCRbeta sequence was defined by the CDR3 nucleotide sequence when primers matched, and otherwise by the CDR3 amino acid sequence together with the Vbeta and Jbeta genes. Sorting error was corrected by removing sequences shared between sorted populations at a frequency ratio of 2:1 or less, and the remaining shared sequences were assigned to the higher population. Donor-reactive sequences were defined as at least 5-fold expanded in CFSE-low cells versus unstimulated cells, with frequency of at least 0.01% in CFSE-low cells. Repertoire divergence was quantified by Jensen-Shannon divergence using the top 100 TCRbeta sequences ranked by frequency. For samples with multiple sequencing runs, sorting error was corrected separately for each run before the runs were pooled. This is the immuneACCESS table as TCRdb keeps it, with only in-frame sequences that have V and J called. A part of the clones is gone; compared with another copy, unresolved V genes explain less than half, and the rest is unexplained. That table supplies the V and J calls and clone size; D and trimming were determined from the DNA. In this sample the table shows 65,000 or so clones, about 90% of which occur a single time. The top ten clonotypes cover 3.8% of the sample.

This clone was observed a handful of times. Its binding antigen is unknown. No base quality information exists; no much larger clone differs at one position. The paper's findings and limits, for the study overall: Biological reproducibility was not directly addressed, though technical replication error appeared minimal. In tolerant patients, donor-specific Tregs expanded more than Tregs overall, which suggests antigen-driven rather than nonspecific expansion. PCR primers changed over time for some patients, so nucleotide-level comparison across those patients' samples was not possible. The study was constrained by small patient numbers, and validation of the findings is required in larger populations and under other immunosuppression protocols. The most biologically relevant and donor-specific TCRbeta repertoire appeared to be identified by expanding Tregs with activated donor B cells.

The time point tag for this specimen amounts to: 6 months after combined kidney and bone marrow transplant. The transplants used related donors along with nonmyeloablative bone marrow transplantation, and in the human trials mixed chimerism was transient. Unstimulated Tregs (CD4+CD25+CD127-), CD4+ non-Tregs (CD4+CD25-), CD4 and CD8 cells were FACS-sorted from thawed PBMCs. The patients were 4 recipients of combined kidney and bone marrow transplants from the ITN036ST trial, and samples were available only for these trial subjects. Healthy control blood was processed to PBMCs by Ficoll density gradient and cryopreserved, and patient PBMCs were collected before and after transplant. Measured from the cysteine to the phenylalanine, the CDR3 is 18 residues long. Left in the record is the CDR3 DNA by itself, 54 bases read in frame from the first base. From the germline V gene, CDR1 is SGDLS and CDR2 is YYNGEE. V has 0 bases trimmed and J has 3 bases trimmed; junction bases matching no gene number 8.

The rearrangement combines TRBV9 with TRBJ2-1; 11 of the junction bases match TRBD2. This specimen consisted of CD4+ T cells from blood (PBMCs), obtained 6 months after the transplant. The receptor was derived from a human patient who received a combined kidney and bone marrow transplant. Following transplantation, T cells from the graft donor may be among those present. Here is the DNA: TGTGCCAGCAGCGTAGGGCCTAGCGGGAGGACACACTACAATGAGCAGTTCTTC. This codes for CASSVGPSGRTHYNEQFF.